This T cell receptor beta chain was observed in a study of spatial heterogeneity in lung cancer. Study-wide results and limits: Compared with follow-up, resection was when ubiquitous expanded tumor TCRs appeared in blood more.

Concerning this clonotype itself: Its specificity is unknown.

Time point defined: blood at routine non-recurrence follow-up after resection. From tumor, nontumor lung or frozen PBMC, whole RNA was taken unsorted for sequencing. Losses at the gene ends were 3 bases for V and 5 bases for J; bases not matched to a gene: 9. The CDR3 runs 15 residues. Germline CDR1 is DFQATT and CDR2 is SNEGSKA (reference sequence). TCRdb processed the 5' RACE reads anew with MiXCR; each CDR3 protein has one entry. The table includes 45,000 to 50,000 distinct CDR3 sequences, roughly 12% detected once. The specimen comprised PBMCs, sampled at follow-up. This rearrangement joins TRBV20-1 to TRBJ2-5; 10 bases map to TRBD2. The clonotype comes from a male donor with early-stage non-small cell lung cancer. The CDR3 spells CSARYQRGGPETQYF. DNA of the CDR3: TGCAGTGCTAGGTACCAGCGGGGGGGCCCGGAGACCCAGTACTTC.